Presented here are 23 T cell receptor beta chains from one specimen sequenced in a study of graft-versus-host responses after intestinal transplantation (dated by TCRdb to the early 2020s). The library was produced with the immunoSEQ multiplex PCR assay. TCRdb obtained this table from immuneACCESS and retained in-frame rearrangements with V and J assigned. These tables miss some clones; where compared with another copy, unresolved V genes account for less than half of the shortfall, and the remainder is unexplained. The sample table shows over 100,000 clones, and around 95% are seen once. Together, the top ten hold over 2.5% of the sample. The time point label for this specimen denotes: cells obtained before transplantation from donor or recipient. The antigens these receptors bind are not known. The sample here was unstimulated CD8+ T cells sorted from spleen or lymph node cells, taken before intestinal transplant. All receptors derive from a human donor who received an intestinal transplant.

This chain connects TRBV19 to TRBJ1-5; TRBD1 aligns across 12 bases. After removal of 0 bases from V and 6 bases from J, the junction contained 12 bases not matched to a gene. The CDR3 totals 19 residues. The germline V gene encodes CDR1 LNHDA and CDR2 SQIVND (reference sequence). As DNA, the CDR3 is TGTGCCAGTAGTATAGACTTCCCGGGACAGGGGGCAAGGGGTCAGCCCCAGCATTTT. Protein sequence: CASSIDFPGQGARGQPQHF.

This sequence joins TRBV9 and TRBJ2-6; the match to TRBD1 covers 9 bases. After removal of 4 bases from V and 1 base from J, the junction contained 6 bases not matched to a gene. Germline V gene sequence: CDR1 SGDLS, CDR2 YYNGEE. The CDR3 sequence is 17 residues long. As DNA, the CDR3 is TGTGCCAGCAGCCCCAGGGACAGGGCGTCTGGGGCCAACGTCCTGACTTTC. Its translation is CASSPRDRASGANVLTF.

V and J are TRBV28 and TRBJ2-1; 7 nucleotides line up with TRBD2. The CDR3 sequence is 16 residues long. Germline V CDR1 and CDR2: MDHEN, SYDVKM. The ends lost 4 bases at V and 3 bases at J; junction bases unmatched: 9. The CDR3 nucleotides read TGTGCCAGCAGTTGGCTCTCTAGCGGAGGCTACAATGAGCAGTTCTTC. This sequence encodes CASSWLSSGGYNEQFF.

V usage is TRBV19 and J usage is TRBJ1-1; the match to TRBD1 covers 8 bases. The V gene end was trimmed by 7 bases and the J gene end by 1 base; junction bases not matched to a gene: 5. The germline CDR1 and CDR2 sequences are LNHDA and SQIVND (reference sequence). The CDR3 contains 14 residues. The CDR3 DNA sequence: TGTGCCAGTACCCAGGGGGCGGCGAACACTGAAGCTTTCTTT. Protein product: CASTQGAANTEAFF.

This sequence joins TRBV27 and TRBJ2-1; D call uncertain. The CDR3 extends over 11 amino acids. Germline CDR1 MNHEY, CDR2 SMNVEV (reference sequence). Trimming took off 6 bases at V and 4 bases at J, with 4 bases between the two ends. CDR3 nucleotide sequence: TGTGCCAGCAGGACTTACAATGAGCAGTTCTTC. Encoded protein: CASRTYNEQFF.

CDR3 DNA: TGCAGCGCCGGACAGGGGGCCTACGAGCAGTACTTC. Its protein product is CSAGQGAYEQYF. The V and J genes are TRBV29-1 and TRBJ2-7; 10 bases match TRBD1. V lost 7 bases, J lost 2 bases, and 2 bases stayed unmatched. The CDR3 covers 12 residues. The germline gives CDR1 SQVTM, CDR2 ANQGSEA.

This chain connects TRBV28 to TRBJ1-6; D is unclear. This CDR3 has 13 residues. CDR1 and CDR2 (germline): MDHEN, SYDVKM. The germline V and J ends were trimmed by 3 bases and 6 bases, with 6 bases remaining between them. CDR3: CASSFRRNSPLHF. The CDR3 nucleotides read TGTGCCAGCAGTTTTAGACGTAATTCACCCCTCCACTTT.

The chain links TRBV6-5 to TRBJ2-5; TRBD2 agrees at 8 bases. The length of the CDR3 is 15 residues. J lost 5 bases, V lost 5 bases, and 10 bases had no gene match. Germline V gene data show CDR1 as MNHEY and CDR2 as SVGAGI. CDR3 protein: CASSVSGTSPETQYF. The CDR3 DNA reads as TGTGCCAGCAGTGTCTCCGGGACTAGTCCCGAGACCCAGTACTTC.

The chain couples TRBV5-6 to TRBJ1-4, with no clear D. CDR3 length equals 12 residues. V lost 2 bases, J lost 5 bases, and 4 bases lay in between. CDR1 and CDR2 from the germline V gene are SGHDT and YYEEEE. CDR3 protein: CASSFLNEKLFF. Here the CDR3 DNA reads TGTGCCAGCAGCTTCCTGAATGAAAAACTGTTTTTT. Full variable domain (missing parts from reference TRBV5-6 and TRBJ1-4): DAGVTQSPTHLIKTRGQQVTLRCSPKSGHDTVSWYQQALGQGPQFIFQYYEEEERQRGNFPDRFSGHQFPNYSSELNVNALLLGDSALYLCASSFLNEKLFFGSGTQLSVL.

This chain joins TRBV7-9 and TRBJ2-3; 8 bases are a match to TRBD2. With V trimmed by 5 bases and J by 1 base, 14 bases remained unmatched. CDR1 is SEHNR and CDR2 is FQNEAQ in the germline V gene (reference sequence). The CDR3 loop spans 18 amino acids. The CDR3 DNA sequence: TGTGCCAGCAGCCGAAGCTTATGGGCGGGACTAGGCACAGATACGCAGTATTTT. It specifies CASSRSLWAGLGTDTQYF. Variable domain in full (rest from reference TRBV7-9 and TRBJ2-3): DTGVSQNPRHKITKRGQNVTFRCDPISEHNRLYWYRQTLGQGPEFLTYFQNEAQLEKSRLLSDRFSAERPKGSFSTLEIQRTEQGDSAMYLCASSRSLWAGLGTDTQYFGPGTRLTVL.

About this clone itself: Mismatch with germline at one junction end may stem from a read error. The J gene is TRBJ2-3, the V gene TRBV28, with 7 positions matching TRBD1. Per germline, CDR1 MDHEN and CDR2 SYDVKM. The CDR3 runs 11 residues. CDR3 coding DNA: TGTGCCAGCAGTGGGGACAGAGCCTTGCTTTTT. Translated, it gives CASSGDRALLF.

This sequence joins TRBV28 and TRBJ2-5, with D perhaps matching TRBD2 (5 bases). The ends were cut back, 3 bases at V and 5 bases at J, with 7 bases in the middle. The CDR3 runs 12 residues. Germline CDR1 is MDHEN and CDR2 is SYDVKM. CDR3 loop: CASSLWEETQYF. The CDR3 coding sequence is TGTGCCAGCAGTTTGTGGGAGGAGACCCAGTACTTC.

This clone has only one observation. The rearrangement links TRBV5-6 to TRBJ1-3, with TRBD1 matching over 9 bases. The germline V gene encodes CDR1 SGHDT and CDR2 YYEEEE. J lost 4 bases, V lost 2 bases, and 7 bases had no gene match. The CDR3 extends over 16 amino acids. CDR3 bases: TGTGCCAGCAGCTTTCAATTGACAGGGGGAGGAAACACCATATATTTT. Amino acid sequence: CASSFQLTGGGNTIYF.

This sequence joins TRBV28 and TRBJ2-7, with D possibly called TRBD1 or TRBD2 (6 bases each). The CDR3 is 14 residues long. Germline CDR1 is MDHEN and CDR2 is SYDVKM. Trimming took 7 bases from V and 2 from J, leaving 15 bases between them. CDR3 amino acids: CASTQVGGPYEQYF. In nucleotides, the CDR3 is TGTGCCAGCACCCAAGTCGGGGGCCCCTACGAGCAGTACTTC.

The chain is built from TRBV6-5 and TRBJ1-1; D might be TRBD1 (6 bases). The germline CDR1 and CDR2 sequences are MNHEY and SVGAGI. The CDR3 has 15 amino acids. V lost 0 bases and J lost 2, with 10 bases in between. CDR3 DNA: TGTGCCAGCAGTTACTCGAGGGGGGGAAACACTGAAGCTTTCTTT. Protein: CASSYSRGGNTEAFF.

The chain is built from TRBV6-1 and TRBJ1-2; no clear D gene. Between the trimmed V and J ends, which lost 5 bases and 5 bases, there was a span of 9 bases. Germline-derived CDR1 and CDR2 are MNHNS and SASEGT. The CDR3 consists of 12 residues. CDR3 sequence: CASSPDQYGYTF. CDR3 sequence (DNA): TGTGCCAGCAGTCCGGACCAATATGGCTACACCTTC.

J is TRBJ2-3 and V is TRBV9; possible D gene TRBD2, 5 bases. The V end was cut by 3 bases, the J end by 4 bases, with 18 bases between. The CDR3 spans 16 residues. Germline V gives CDR1 SGDLS, CDR2 YYNGEE. The CDR3 DNA reads as TGTGCCAGCAGCGAGGATTCTTCGAGGGTTGCAGATACGCAGTATTTT. Translated: CASSEDSSRVADTQYF.

The V call is TRBV18, the J call TRBJ1-4; tentatively, D is TRBD1 (5 bases). The V gene lost 1 base and the J gene lost 12 bases, with 12 bases spanning the gap. Germline-derived CDR1 and CDR2 are KGHSH and LQKENI. This CDR3 contains 13 residues. The CDR3 coding sequence is TGTGCCAGCTCACCACGGGTCAAAGGGGAACTGTTTTTT. Translation gives CASSPRVKGELFF. The full variable domain, its missing parts supplied by reference TRBV18 and TRBJ1-4, is NAGVMQNPRHLVRRRGQEARLRCSPMKGHSHVYWYRQLPEEGLKFMVYLQKENIIDESGMPKERFSAEFPKEGPSILRIQQVVRGDSAAYFCASSPRVKGELFFGSGTQLSVL.

The rearrangement joins TRBV13 to TRBJ1-2; D call uncertain. Trimming took off 0 bases at V and 6 bases at J, with 11 bases between the two ends. Germline V lookup: CDR1 PRHDT, CDR2 FYEKMQ (reference sequence). CDR3 length: 14 amino acids. Written as DNA, the CDR3 is TGTGCCAGCAGCTTAGGTTATCAGGAGAATGGCTACACCTTC. This encodes CASSLGYQENGYTF.

The CDR3 protein is CASRLAGGYEQYF. CDR3 sequence (DNA): TGTGCCAGCCGTCTAGCGGGAGGCTACGAGCAGTACTTC. The rearrangement joins TRBV27 to TRBJ2-7; 11 bases line up with TRBD2. The CDR3 extends over 13 amino acids. Germline V gives CDR1 MNHEY, CDR2 SMNVEV (reference sequence). Germline trimming cut 8 bases from V and 3 bases from J; bases unmatched to any gene: 3.

CDR3 protein: CASSLEFQTGGKYEQYF. In DNA form, the CDR3 reads TGTGCCAGCAGCTTAGAGTTCCAGACAGGGGGCAAGTACGAGCAGTACTTC. This chain links TRBV11-2 with TRBJ2-5; TRBD1 agrees at 10 bases. Gene TRBJ2-7 matches the end of the DNA better, so the J call may be wrong. From germline, CDR1 is SGHAT and CDR2 FQNNGV. This CDR3 comprises 17 residues.

The gene calls are TRBV6-5 and TRBJ2-7, with 9 bases aligning to TRBD2. The V segment lost 5 bases and the J segment 1 base; nucleotides outside the gene matches: 6. CDR1 and CDR2 (germline): MNHEY, SVGAGI. CDR3 length: 15 residues. CDR3 region: CASSPTSGYSYEQYF. The DNA of the CDR3 is TGTGCCAGCAGTCCGACTAGCGGTTATTCCTACGAGCAGTACTTC.

The chain combines TRBV13 with TRBJ2-5; perhaps TRBD1 as D (5 bases). With 2 bases removed from V and 11 bases from J, the gap between germline ends came to 12 bases. The V gene's germline CDR1 is PRHDT and CDR2 FYEKMQ (reference sequence). This CDR3 region has 12 residues. The DNA for the CDR3 is TGTGCCAGCAGCTTACTCAGCCAGGGACAGTACTTC. Residues: CASSLLSQGQYF.